The 30 T cell receptor beta chains presented below share a single source sample, sequenced in a study of blood T cell repertoires in COVID-19. Clones were read by immunoSEQ multiplex PCR, and TCRdb kept only the in-frame ones, dropping some. This sample has more than 65,000 clones; less than 90% occur once, and the top ten carry about 3.8%. The material sequenced was peripheral blood. These receptors were taken from a man aged 45-65 years with acute or convalescent COVID-19.

DNA for the CDR3: TGTGCCACCAGCAGAGAATCCTCAGTATTTGGCAATGAGCAGTTCTTC. Translation: CATSRESSVFGNEQFF. V and J are TRBV15 and TRBJ2-1, with D unclear. CDR3 length equals 16 residues. The ends were cut back, 0 bases at V and 6 bases at J, with 15 bases in the middle. Germline lookup yields CDR1 LNHNV and CDR2 YYDKDF (reference sequence).

This chain joins TRBV10-3 and TRBJ2-3; 8 nucleotides align to TRBD2. The CDR3 runs to 16 residues. V dropped 10 bases and J dropped 4; count of bases not matched to a gene: 16. Germline-derived CDR1 and CDR2 are ENHRY and SYGVKD. The DNA for the CDR3 is TGTGCCACTACGCCCCAAGCGGGGGAGAAATCAGATACGCAGTATTTT. Its translation is CATTPQAGEKSDTQYF.

The V gene is TRBV9, the J gene TRBJ2-3; 8 nucleotides agree with TRBD2. Germline V gives CDR1 SGDLS, CDR2 YYNGEE. The ends lost 3 bases at V and 1 base at J; junction bases unmatched: 7. The CDR3 is 16 residues long. The CDR3 loop is CASSGGYSGGTDTQYF. CDR3 coding DNA: TGTGCCAGCAGCGGAGGATATAGCGGGGGCACAGATACGCAGTATTTT.

For the CDR3, the DNA is TGTGCCAGCAGCTTAGCCCGCGGGCGCTCCTACAATGAGCAGTTCTTC. Protein product: CASSLARGRSYNEQFF. The V gene is TRBV7-9, the J gene TRBJ2-1; possible D gene TRBD2, 5 bases. Looked up from germline, CDR1 is SEHNR and CDR2 is FQNEAQ (reference sequence). The ends were cut back, 0 bases at V and 0 bases at J, with 9 bases in the middle. The CDR3 consists of 16 residues.

The V call is TRBV14, the J call TRBJ1-3; the D is unclear. This CDR3 has 15 amino acids. Trimming stripped 1 base from V and 0 bases from J, with 7 bases between. Germline values: CDR1 SGHDN, CDR2 FVKESK. The CDR3 loop is CASSQVTSSGNTIYF. The CDR3 DNA is TGTGCCAGCAGCCAAGTAACGAGCTCTGGAAACACCATATATTTT.

The V and J genes are TRBV16 and TRBJ1-5; TRBD1 matches at 9 bases. Germline values: CDR1 KGHSY, CDR2 FQNENV. This CDR3 is built from 15 residues. V was pared by 4 bases and J by 4 bases, with 5 bases of the junction left unmatched. The chain's CDR3 is CASSLDRGRNQPQHF. CDR3 DNA sequence: TGTGCCAGCAGCCTTGACAGGGGGAGGAATCAGCCCCAGCATTTT.

The rearrangement uses TRBV10-3 and TRBJ2-7, with D possibly being TRBD1 (6 bases). The CDR3 length is 14 residues. V lost 2 bases and J lost 3, with 11 bases in between. The germline V gene encodes CDR1 ENHRY and CDR2 SYGVKD. In DNA form, the CDR3 reads TGTGCCATCAGTGAGCAGGGACACTTCTACGAGCAGTACTTC. This encodes CAISEQGHFYEQYF.

The V call is TRBV24-1, the J call TRBJ2-5; 8 bases are a match to TRBD1. The V gene end was trimmed by 6 bases and the J gene end by 5 bases; junction bases not matched to a gene: 7. The CDR3 has 14 amino acids. The germline V gene has CDR1 KGHDR and CDR2 SFDVKD. The CDR3 coding sequence is TGTGCCACCAGTTTAGGACAGGGCTGGGAGACCCAGTACTTC. It encodes CATSLGQGWETQYF.

The genes are TRBV10-2 and TRBJ1-4; 9 bases line up with TRBD1. J gave up 4 bases and V 5 bases, and 5 bases lay outside the gene matches. The CDR3 spans 15 residues. CDR1 and CDR2 (germline): WSHSY, SAAADI. The CDR3 region has the DNA TGCGCCAGCAGTACACCGGGACAGGGTAATGAAAAACTGTTTTTT. Translation: CASSTPGQGNEKLFF.

J is TRBJ1-1 and V is TRBV18; TRBD1 might be the D (6 bases). CDR3 length: 14 amino acids. Germline lookup yields CDR1 KGHSH and CDR2 LQKENI. Trimming removed 5 bases from V and 1 base from J, with 11 bases in between. This CDR3 reads CASSTGHTNTEAFF. The DNA for the CDR3 is TGTGCCAGCTCAACGGGACACACGAACACTGAAGCTTTCTTT.

This clone was detected only a few times. The chain uses TRBV11-3 and TRBJ2-1, with 8 bases matching TRBD2. The CDR3 has 14 residues. From germline, CDR1 is SGHNT and CDR2 YENEEA. Losses at the gene ends were 5 bases for V and 6 bases for J; bases not matched to a gene: 6. DNA for the CDR3: TGTGCCAGCAGCCCGAGCGGACTAGCCAATGAGCAGTTCTTC. Amino acid sequence: CASSPSGLANEQFF.

J is TRBJ2-7 and V is TRBV27; tentatively, D is TRBD2 (7 bases). CDR3 length equals 12 residues. Deletions cut 11 bases from V and 2 bases from J, with 13 bases between. Per the germline V gene, CDR1 is MNHEY and CDR2 is SMNVEV (reference sequence). The CDR3 loop is CAVGGGPYEQYF. As DNA, the CDR3 is TGTGCCGTGGGGGGGGGCCCCTACGAGCAGTACTTC.

This clone was seen a single time. The chain has TRBV7-3 and TRBJ2-3; 7 nucleotides match TRBD1. From germline, CDR1 is SGHTA and CDR2 FQGTGA. Trimming cost V 5 bases and J 6 bases; bases outside gene matches: 5. This CDR3 is 13 amino acids long. CDR3 bases: TGTGCCAGCAGCAGGGGGCTCTTCGATACGCAGTATTTT. It translates to CASSRGLFDTQYF.

This rearrangement joins TRBV24-1 to TRBJ2-1, with 12 bases matching TRBD2. The CDR3 has 16 residues. CDR1 is KGHDR and CDR2 is SFDVKD in the germline V gene. Germline trimming cut 4 bases from V and 11 bases from J; bases unmatched to any gene: 11. In DNA, the CDR3 is TGTGCCACCAGTGAAGATCTAGCGGGAGGGCCAGGGAAGCAGTTCTTC. Encoded protein: CATSEDLAGGPGKQFF.

This sequence joins TRBV5-5 and TRBJ2-7; D gene unclear. The CDR3 runs 16 residues. V lost 0 bases, J lost 0 bases, and 13 bases lay in between. The germline V gene encodes CDR1 SGHKS and CDR2 YYEKEE (reference sequence). CDR3 nucleotide sequence: TGTGCCAGCAGCTTGGGACTCCACCACCCCTCCTACGAGCAGTACTTC. As protein: CASSLGLHHPSYEQYF.

The V and J genes are TRBV5-5 and TRBJ1-2, with 11 positions matching TRBD1. Germline CDR1 SGHKS, CDR2 YYEKEE (reference sequence). V shed 4 bases and J 4 bases; nucleotides not matched to a gene: 9. The CDR3 has 16 amino acids. The chain's CDR3 is CASSLGGTGGTYGYTF. CDR3 nucleotide sequence: TGTGCCAGCAGCCTTGGAGGGACAGGGGGGACCTATGGCTACACCTTC.

The CDR3 coding sequence is TGTGCCAGCAGCCAAGATCAGGTCGGGGGGGCCCTTGAGACCCAGTACTTC. It is translated as CASSQDQVGGALETQYF. This chain joins TRBV14 and TRBJ2-5, with 8 bases fitting TRBD2. The CDR3 is 17 residues long. The V segment lost 0 bases and the J segment 5 bases; nucleotides outside the gene matches: 11. Germline values: CDR1 SGHDN, CDR2 FVKESK.

The V gene is TRBV6-5, the J gene TRBJ2-7; 8 positions agree with TRBD1. This CDR3 has 14 amino acids. Germline V gene lookup returns CDR1 MNHEY and CDR2 SVGAGI. Trimming removed 6 bases from V and 3 bases from J; junction bases left unmatched: 7. CDR3 sequence reads: CASRTGTGLYEQYF. CDR3 nucleotides: TGTGCCAGCAGAACCGGGACAGGCCTCTACGAGCAGTACTTC.

The chain combines TRBV7-9 with TRBJ2-7; TRBD1 agrees at 10 bases. The CDR3 totals 14 residues. V shed 5 bases and J 6 bases; nucleotides not matched to a gene: 7. Germline V gives CDR1 SEHNR, CDR2 FQNEAQ (reference sequence). The CDR3 sequence: CASSIGGQGSEQYF. The CDR3 coding sequence is TGTGCCAGCAGCATAGGGGGACAGGGGAGCGAGCAGTACTTC.

The chain has TRBV2 and TRBJ2-7; TRBD1 agrees at 7 bases. Germline CDR1 SNHLY, CDR2 FYNNEI. The CDR3 has 14 amino acids. Unmatched junction bases numbered 5, after V lost 6 bases and J lost 0 bases. This CDR3 is CASRKQGSSYEQYF. In DNA form, the CDR3 reads TGTGCCAGCAGAAAACAGGGGTCCTCCTACGAGCAGTACTTC.

This chain connects TRBV27 to TRBJ1-1, with a possible D match to TRBD1 (5 bases). V shed 3 bases and J shed 7 bases, with 15 bases lying between them. CDR1 is MNHEY, CDR2 SMNVEV, per germline (reference sequence). CDR3 size: 14 residues. CDR3 nucleotides: TGTGCCAGCAGTTTGTACAGGAGCCCATTTGAAGCTTTCTTT. Translating it yields CASSLYRSPFEAFF.

V is TRBV5-4 and J is TRBJ2-1; 10 bases match TRBD2. CDR1 and CDR2 from the germline V gene are SGHNT and YYREEE (reference sequence). The CDR3 is 13 amino acids. Trimming at V came to 4 bases and at J to 8 bases, leaving 3 bases not matched to a gene. The CDR3 sequence: CASSLGTSDEQFF. The CDR3 bases are TGTGCCAGCAGCCTCGGGACTAGCGATGAGCAGTTCTTC.

This sequence joins TRBV11-2 and TRBJ1-4, with 9 bases fitting TRBD1. The V gene's germline CDR1 is SGHAT and CDR2 FQNNGV. The trim removed 3 bases at V and 8 bases at J, leaving 7 bases unmatched. The CDR3 length is 15 residues. CDR3 sequence: CASSFGQGMREKLFF. For the CDR3, the DNA is TGTGCCAGCAGCTTTGGACAGGGGATGCGGGAAAAACTGTTTTTT.

Here the CDR3 DNA reads TGTGCCAGCAATAGGGACAGAAGCTTTTCACCCCTCCACTTT. As protein: CASNRDRSFSPLHF. The chain has TRBV2 and TRBJ1-6, with 7 bases lining up with TRBD1. There are 14 residues in the CDR3. CDR1 and CDR2 from the germline V gene are SNHLY and FYNNEI. V gave up 7 bases and J gave up 9 bases; unmatched junction bases: 9.

V is TRBV2 and J is TRBJ2-2; the match to TRBD1 covers 7 bases. Germline CDR1 is SNHLY and CDR2 is FYNNEI. V gave up 5 bases and J gave up 2 bases; unmatched junction bases: 8. This CDR3 has 16 residues. CDR3 nucleotide sequence: TGTGCCAGCAGTCTACAGGGGCCCCCTAACACCGGGGAGCTGTTTTTT. Translating gives CASSLQGPPNTGELFF.

The V and J genes are TRBV7-9 and TRBJ2-1; 8 bases align to TRBD1. This CDR3 spans 14 amino acids. V shed 5 bases and J 6 bases; nucleotides not matched to a gene: 6. CDR1 and CDR2 (germline): SEHNR, FQNEAQ (reference sequence). This CDR3 is CASSLRGRANEQFF. CDR3 sequence (DNA): TGTGCCAGCAGCCTCAGGGGGCGCGCCAATGAGCAGTTCTTC.

The chain employs TRBV2 and TRBJ1-5; TRBD1 agrees at 10 bases. J was trimmed by 3 bases and V by 7 bases; bases with no gene match: 9. The CDR3 loop spans 16 amino acids. Per the germline V gene, CDR1 is SNHLY and CDR2 is FYNNEI. CDR3 protein: CASTTDRGVNNQPQHF. The CDR3, as DNA: TGTGCCAGCACCACGGACAGGGGGGTAAACAATCAGCCCCAGCATTTT. Full variable domain (outside the CDR3, taken from reference TRBV2 and TRBJ1-5): EPEVTQTPSHQVTQMGQEVILRCVPISNHLYFYWYRQILGQKVEFLVSFYNNEISEKSEIFDDQFSVERPDGSNFTLKIRSTKLEDSAMYFCASTTDRGVNNQPQHFGDGTRLSIL.

The chain has TRBV13 and TRBJ2-3; 8 positions agree with TRBD2. Germline values: CDR1 PRHDT, CDR2 FYEKMQ (reference sequence). The CDR3 length is 15 residues. V was pared by 1 base and J by 3 bases, with 3 bases of the junction left unmatched. This CDR3 reads CASSLVIAGTDTQYF. The CDR3 DNA sequence: TGTGCCAGCAGCTTAGTTATAGCGGGGACAGATACGCAGTATTTT.

Only one count was recorded for this clone. The chain recombines TRBV2 with TRBJ1-6; D may be TRBD1 (6 bases). Trimming took off 5 bases at V and 9 bases at J, with 14 bases between the two ends. Germline V gives CDR1 SNHLY, CDR2 FYNNEI. The CDR3 is 14 residues long. The CDR3 nucleotides read TGTGCCAGCAGTTCACAGGGAGGGTCTTCACCCCTCCACTTT. This encodes CASSSQGGSSPLHF.

The V and J genes are TRBV29-1 and TRBJ1-1, with D uncertain. CDR3 length equals 13 residues. Trimming shortened V by 6 bases and J by 0 bases, and 11 bases separated the two germline ends. The germline V gene encodes CDR1 SQVTM and CDR2 ANQGSEA. For the CDR3, the DNA is TGCAGCGTGAGCGGACGATTGAACACTGAAGCTTTCTTT. It codes for CSVSGRLNTEAFF.